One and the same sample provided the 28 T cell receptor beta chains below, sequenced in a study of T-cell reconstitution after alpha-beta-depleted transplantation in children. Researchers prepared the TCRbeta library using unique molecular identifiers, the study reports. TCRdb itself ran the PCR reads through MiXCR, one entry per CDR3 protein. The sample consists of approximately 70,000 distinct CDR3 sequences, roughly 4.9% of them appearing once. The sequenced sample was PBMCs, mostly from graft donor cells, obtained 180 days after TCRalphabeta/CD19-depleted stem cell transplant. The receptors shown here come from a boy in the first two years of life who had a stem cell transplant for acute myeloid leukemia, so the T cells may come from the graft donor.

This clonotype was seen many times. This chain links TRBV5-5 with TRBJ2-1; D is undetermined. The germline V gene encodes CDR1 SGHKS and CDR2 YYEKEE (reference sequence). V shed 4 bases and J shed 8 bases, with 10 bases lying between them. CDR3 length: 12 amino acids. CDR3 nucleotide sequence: TGTGCCAGCAGCCCGATTTTGGATGAGCAGTTCTTC. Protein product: CASSPILDEQFF.

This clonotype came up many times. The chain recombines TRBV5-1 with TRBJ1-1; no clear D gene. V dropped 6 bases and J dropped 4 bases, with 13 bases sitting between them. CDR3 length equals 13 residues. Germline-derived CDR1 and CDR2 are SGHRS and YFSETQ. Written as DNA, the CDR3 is TGCGCCAGCAAGCAAGTCGGTCGCACTGAAGCTTTCTTT. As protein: CASKQVGRTEAFF.

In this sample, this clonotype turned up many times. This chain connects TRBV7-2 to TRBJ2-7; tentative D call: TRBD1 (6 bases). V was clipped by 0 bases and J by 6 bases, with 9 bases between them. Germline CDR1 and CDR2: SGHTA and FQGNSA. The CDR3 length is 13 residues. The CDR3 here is CASSLAARGEQYF. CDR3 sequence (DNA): TGTGCCAGCAGCTTAGCAGCCAGGGGCGAGCAGTACTTC.

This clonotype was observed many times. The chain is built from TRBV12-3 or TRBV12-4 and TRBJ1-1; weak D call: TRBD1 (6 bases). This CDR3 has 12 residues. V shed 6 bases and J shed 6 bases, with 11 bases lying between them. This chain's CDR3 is CASSLHRAEAFF. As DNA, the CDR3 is TGTGCCAGCAGCCTCCACAGGGCTGAAGCTTTCTTT.

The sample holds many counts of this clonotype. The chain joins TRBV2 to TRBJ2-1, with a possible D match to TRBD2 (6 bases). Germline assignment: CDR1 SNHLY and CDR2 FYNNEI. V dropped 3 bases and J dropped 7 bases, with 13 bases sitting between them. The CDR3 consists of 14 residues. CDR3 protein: CASSERGFPNEQFF. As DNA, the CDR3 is TGTGCCAGCAGTGAGCGGGGTTTCCCTAATGAGCAGTTCTTC.

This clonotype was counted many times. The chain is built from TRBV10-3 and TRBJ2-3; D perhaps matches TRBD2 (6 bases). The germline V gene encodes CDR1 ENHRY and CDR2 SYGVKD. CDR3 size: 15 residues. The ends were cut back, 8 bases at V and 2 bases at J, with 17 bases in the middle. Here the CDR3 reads CAISSAGTYTDTQYF. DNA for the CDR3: TGTGCCATCTCTTCAGCGGGCACCTACACAGATACGCAGTATTTT.

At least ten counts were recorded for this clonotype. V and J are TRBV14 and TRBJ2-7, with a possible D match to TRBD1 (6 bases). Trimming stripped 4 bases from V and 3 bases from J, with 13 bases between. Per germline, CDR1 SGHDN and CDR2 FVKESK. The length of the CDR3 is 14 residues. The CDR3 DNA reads TGTGCCAGCAGCCGAACAGGGTATCTCTACGAGCAGTACTTC. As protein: CASSRTGYLYEQYF.

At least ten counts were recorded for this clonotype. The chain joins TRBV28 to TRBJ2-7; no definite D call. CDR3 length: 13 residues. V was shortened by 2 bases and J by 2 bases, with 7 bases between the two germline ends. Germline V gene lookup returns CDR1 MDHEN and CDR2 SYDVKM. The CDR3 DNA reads TGTGCCAGCAGTTTACGGCCAGCCTACGAGCAGTACGTC. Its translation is CASSLRPAYEQYV.

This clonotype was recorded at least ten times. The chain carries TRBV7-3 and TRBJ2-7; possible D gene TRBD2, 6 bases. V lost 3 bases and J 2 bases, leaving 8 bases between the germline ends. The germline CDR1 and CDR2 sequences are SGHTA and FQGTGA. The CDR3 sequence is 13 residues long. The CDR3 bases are TGTGCCAGCAGCTTGGGACTTGCCTACGAGCAGTACTTC. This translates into CASSLGLAYEQYF.

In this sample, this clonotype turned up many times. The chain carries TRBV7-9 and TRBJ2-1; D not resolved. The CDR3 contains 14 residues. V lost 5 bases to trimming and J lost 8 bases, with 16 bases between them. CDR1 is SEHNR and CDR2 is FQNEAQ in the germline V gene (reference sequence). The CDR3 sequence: CASSPSLRYDEQFF. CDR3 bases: TGTGCCAGCAGCCCTTCCCTTCGGTACGATGAGCAGTTCTTC.

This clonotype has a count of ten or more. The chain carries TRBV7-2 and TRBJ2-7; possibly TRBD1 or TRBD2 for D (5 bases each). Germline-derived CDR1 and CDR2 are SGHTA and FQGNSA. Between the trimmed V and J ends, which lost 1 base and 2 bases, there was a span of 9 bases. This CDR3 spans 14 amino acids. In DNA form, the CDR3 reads TGTGCCAGCAGCTTAGGGGGACGGCCCTACGAGCAGTACTTC. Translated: CASSLGGRPYEQYF.

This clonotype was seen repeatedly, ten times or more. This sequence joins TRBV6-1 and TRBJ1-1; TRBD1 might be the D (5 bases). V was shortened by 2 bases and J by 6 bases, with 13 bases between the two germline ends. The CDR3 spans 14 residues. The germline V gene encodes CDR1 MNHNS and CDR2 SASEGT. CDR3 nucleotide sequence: TGTGCCAGCAGTGAACAGGGAGGAGAGGCTGAAGCTTTCTTT. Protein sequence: CASSEQGGEAEAFF.

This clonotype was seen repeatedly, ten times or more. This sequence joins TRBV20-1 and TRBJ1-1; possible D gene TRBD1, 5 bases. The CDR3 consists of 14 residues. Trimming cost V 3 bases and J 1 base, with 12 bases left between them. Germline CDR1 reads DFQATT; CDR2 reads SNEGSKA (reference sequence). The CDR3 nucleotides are TGCAGTGCTAGGGGGCCGGGGGAGAACACTGAAGCTTTCTTT. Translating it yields CSARGPGENTEAFF.

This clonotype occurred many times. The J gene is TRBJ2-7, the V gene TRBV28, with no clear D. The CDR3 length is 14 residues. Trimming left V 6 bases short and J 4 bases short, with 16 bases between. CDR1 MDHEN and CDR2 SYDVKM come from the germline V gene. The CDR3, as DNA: TGTGCCAGCAGCCGCCACGTCACTTCTTACGAGCAGTACGTC. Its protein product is CASSRHVTSYEQYV.

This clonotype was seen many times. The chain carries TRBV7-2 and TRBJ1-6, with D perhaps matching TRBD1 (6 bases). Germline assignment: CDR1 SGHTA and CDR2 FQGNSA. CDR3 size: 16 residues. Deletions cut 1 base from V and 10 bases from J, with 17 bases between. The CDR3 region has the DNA TGTGCCAGCAGCTTAGGGTCAGGGACAAGGGCCTCACCCCTCCACTTT. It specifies CASSLGSGTRASPLHF.

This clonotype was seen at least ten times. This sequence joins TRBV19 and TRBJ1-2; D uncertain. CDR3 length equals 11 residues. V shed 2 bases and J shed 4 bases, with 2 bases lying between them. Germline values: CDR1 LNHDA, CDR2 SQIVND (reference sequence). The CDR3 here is CASSITYGYTF. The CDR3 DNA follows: TGTGCCAGTAGTATAACCTATGGCTACACCTTC.

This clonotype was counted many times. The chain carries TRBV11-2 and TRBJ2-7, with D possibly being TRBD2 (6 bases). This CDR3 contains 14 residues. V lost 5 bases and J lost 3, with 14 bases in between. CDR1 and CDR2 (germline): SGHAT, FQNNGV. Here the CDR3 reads CASSPTTSNYEQYF. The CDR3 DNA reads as TGTGCCAGCAGCCCCACAACTAGCAACTACGAGCAGTACTTC.

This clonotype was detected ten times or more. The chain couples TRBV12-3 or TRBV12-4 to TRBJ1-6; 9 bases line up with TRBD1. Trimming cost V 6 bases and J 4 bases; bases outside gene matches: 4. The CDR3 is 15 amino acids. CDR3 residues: CASSLQGAYNSPLHF. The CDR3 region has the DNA TGTGCCAGCAGCTTACAGGGGGCGTATAATTCACCCCTCCACTTT.

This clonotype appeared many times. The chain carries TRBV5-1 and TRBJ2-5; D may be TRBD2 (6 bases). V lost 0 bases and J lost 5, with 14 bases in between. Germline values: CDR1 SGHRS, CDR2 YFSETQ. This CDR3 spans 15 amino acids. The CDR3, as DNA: TGCGCCAGCAGCTTGGGAGGCTCGGAGGGGGAGACCCAGTACTTC. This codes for CASSLGGSEGETQYF.

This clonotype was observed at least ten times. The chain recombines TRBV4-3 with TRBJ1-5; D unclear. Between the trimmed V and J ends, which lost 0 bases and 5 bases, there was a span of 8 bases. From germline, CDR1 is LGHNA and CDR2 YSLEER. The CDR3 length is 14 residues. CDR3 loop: CASSQDRGDQPQHF. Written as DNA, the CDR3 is TGCGCCAGCAGCCAAGATAGAGGAGATCAGCCCCAGCATTTT.

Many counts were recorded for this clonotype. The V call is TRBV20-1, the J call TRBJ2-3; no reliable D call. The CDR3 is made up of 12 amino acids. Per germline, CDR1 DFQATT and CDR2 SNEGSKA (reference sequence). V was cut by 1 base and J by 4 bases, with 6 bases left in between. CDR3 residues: CSARAVSDTQYF. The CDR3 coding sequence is TGCAGTGCTAGAGCGGTATCAGATACGCAGTATTTT.

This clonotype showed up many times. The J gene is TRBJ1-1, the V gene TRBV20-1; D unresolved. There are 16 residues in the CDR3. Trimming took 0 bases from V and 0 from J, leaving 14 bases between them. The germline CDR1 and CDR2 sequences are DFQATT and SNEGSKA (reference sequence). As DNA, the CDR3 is TGCAGTGCTAGAGATCCCCGCTTCCCCATGAACACTGAAGCTTTCTTT. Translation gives CSARDPRFPMNTEAFF.

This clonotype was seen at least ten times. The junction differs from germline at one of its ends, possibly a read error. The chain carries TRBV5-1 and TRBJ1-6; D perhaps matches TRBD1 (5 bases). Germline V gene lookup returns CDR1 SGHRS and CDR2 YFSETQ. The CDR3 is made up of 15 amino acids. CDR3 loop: CASSLVTEYSSPLHF. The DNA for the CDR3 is TGCGCCAGCAGCTTGGTGACAGAGTATAGTTCACCCCTCCACTTT. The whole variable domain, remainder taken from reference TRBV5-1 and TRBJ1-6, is KAGVTQTPRYLIKTRGQQVTLSCSPISGHRSVSWYQQTPGQGLQFLFEYFSETQRNKGNFPGRFSGRQFSNSRSEMNVSTLELGDSALYLCASSLVTEYSSPLHFGNGTRLTVT.

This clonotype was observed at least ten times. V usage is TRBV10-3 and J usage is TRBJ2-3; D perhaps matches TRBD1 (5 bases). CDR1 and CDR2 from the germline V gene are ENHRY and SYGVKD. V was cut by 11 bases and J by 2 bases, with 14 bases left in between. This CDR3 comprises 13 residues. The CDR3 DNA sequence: TGTGCCGCCAACAGACAGCTCACAGATACGCAGTATTTT. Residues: CAANRQLTDTQYF.

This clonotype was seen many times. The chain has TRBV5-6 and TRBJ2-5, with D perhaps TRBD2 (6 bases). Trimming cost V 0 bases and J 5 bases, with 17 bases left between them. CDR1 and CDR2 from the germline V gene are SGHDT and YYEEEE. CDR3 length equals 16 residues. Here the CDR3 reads CASSLEEGTMGETQYF. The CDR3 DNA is TGTGCCAGCAGCTTGGAGGAGGGGACCATGGGGGAGACCCAGTACTTC.

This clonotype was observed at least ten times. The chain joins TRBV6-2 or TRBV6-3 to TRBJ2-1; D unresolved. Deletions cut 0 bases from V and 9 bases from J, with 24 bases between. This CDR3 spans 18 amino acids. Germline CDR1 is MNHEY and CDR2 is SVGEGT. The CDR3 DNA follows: TGTGCCAGCAGTTACTCGATAGCCGGACCGGCCGGGTTGACTGAGCAGTTCTTC. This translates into CASSYSIAGPAGLTEQFF.

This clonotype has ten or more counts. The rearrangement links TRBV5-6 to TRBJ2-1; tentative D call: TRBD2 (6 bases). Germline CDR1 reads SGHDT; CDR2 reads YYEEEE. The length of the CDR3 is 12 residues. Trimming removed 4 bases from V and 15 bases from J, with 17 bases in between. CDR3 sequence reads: CASSQRADLWFF. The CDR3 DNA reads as TGTGCCAGCAGCCAGCGGGCCGACCTCTGGTTCTTC.

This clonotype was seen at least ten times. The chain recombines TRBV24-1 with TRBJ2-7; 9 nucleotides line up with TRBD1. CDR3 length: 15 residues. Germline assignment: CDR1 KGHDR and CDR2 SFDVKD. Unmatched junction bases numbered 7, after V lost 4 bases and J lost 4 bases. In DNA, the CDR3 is TGTGCCACCAGTGACCCCGGGACAGGGACATACGAGCAGTACTTC. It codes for CATSDPGTGTYEQYF.